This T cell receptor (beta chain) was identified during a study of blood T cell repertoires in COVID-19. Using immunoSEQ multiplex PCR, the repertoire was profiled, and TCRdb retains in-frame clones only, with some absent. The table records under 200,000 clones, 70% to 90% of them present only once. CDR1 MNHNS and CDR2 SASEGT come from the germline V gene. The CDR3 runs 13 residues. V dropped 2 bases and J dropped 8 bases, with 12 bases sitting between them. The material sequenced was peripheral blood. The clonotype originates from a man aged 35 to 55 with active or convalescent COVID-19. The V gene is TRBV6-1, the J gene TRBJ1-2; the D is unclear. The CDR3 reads CASSELRESGYTF. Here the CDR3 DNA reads TGTGCCAGCAGTGAATTGCGGGAATCCGGCTACACCTTC.